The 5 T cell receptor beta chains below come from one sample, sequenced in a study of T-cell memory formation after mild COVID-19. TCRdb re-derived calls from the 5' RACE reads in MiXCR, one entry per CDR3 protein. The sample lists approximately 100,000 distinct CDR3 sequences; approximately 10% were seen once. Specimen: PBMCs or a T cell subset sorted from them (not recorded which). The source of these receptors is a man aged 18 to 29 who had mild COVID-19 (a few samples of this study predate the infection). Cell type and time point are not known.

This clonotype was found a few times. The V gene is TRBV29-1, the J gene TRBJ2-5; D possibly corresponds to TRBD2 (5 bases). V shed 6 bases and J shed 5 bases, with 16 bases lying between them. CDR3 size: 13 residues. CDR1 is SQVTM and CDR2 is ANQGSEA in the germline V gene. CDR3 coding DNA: TGCAGCGTCATTGGGTCACTAGGGGAGACCCAGTACTTC. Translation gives CSVIGSLGETQYF.

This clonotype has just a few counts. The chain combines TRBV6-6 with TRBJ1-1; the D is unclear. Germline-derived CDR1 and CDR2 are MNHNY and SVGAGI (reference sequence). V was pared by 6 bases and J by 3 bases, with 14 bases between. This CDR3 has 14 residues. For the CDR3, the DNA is TGTGCCAGCAGCCCGAGTTCCCGGGACACTGAAGCTTTCTTT. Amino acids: CASSPSSRDTEAFF.

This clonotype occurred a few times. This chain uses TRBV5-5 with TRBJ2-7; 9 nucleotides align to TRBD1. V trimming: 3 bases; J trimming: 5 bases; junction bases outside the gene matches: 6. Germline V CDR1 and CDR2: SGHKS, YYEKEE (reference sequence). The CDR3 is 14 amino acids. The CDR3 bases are TGTGCCAGCAGCTCCGGGACAGGGTCCCACGAGCAGTACGTC. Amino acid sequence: CASSSGTGSHEQYV.

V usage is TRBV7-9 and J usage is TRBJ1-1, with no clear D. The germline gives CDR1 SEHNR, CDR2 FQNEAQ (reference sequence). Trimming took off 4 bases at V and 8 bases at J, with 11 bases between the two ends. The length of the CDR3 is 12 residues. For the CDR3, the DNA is TGTGCCAGCAGCTCGGCCATGGGAGAAGCTTTCTTT. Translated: CASSSAMGEAFF.

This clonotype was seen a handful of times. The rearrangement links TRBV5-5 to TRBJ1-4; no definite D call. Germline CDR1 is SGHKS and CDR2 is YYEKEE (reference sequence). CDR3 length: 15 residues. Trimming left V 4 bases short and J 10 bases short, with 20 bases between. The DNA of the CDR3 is TGTGCCAGCAGCCCGAAGCCGGGGTTGAAAGGAAAACTGTTTTTT. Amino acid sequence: CASSPKPGLKGKLFF.